This T cell receptor beta chain stems from a study of T cell changes during pregnancy in multiple sclerosis. This table comes from immunoSEQ multiplex PCR, and its TCRdb copy is limited to in-frame clones, with some not included. This table has about 72,000 clones, roughly nine tenths appearing once. Sequencing was performed on peripheral blood, taken in the third trimester of pregnancy. This clonotype was sampled from a female donor in good health, enrolled as a control in a pregnancy study.

The CDR3 loop is CASSPWTAHSNQPQHF. As DNA, the CDR3 is TGTGCCAGTAGTCCATGGACAGCCCATAGCAATCAGCCCCAGCATTTT. The chain carries TRBV19 and TRBJ1-5; TRBD1 might be the D (6 bases). The CDR3 consists of 16 residues. Germline-derived CDR1 and CDR2 are LNHDA and SQIVND (reference sequence). V lost 5 bases and J 0 bases, leaving 14 bases between the germline ends.